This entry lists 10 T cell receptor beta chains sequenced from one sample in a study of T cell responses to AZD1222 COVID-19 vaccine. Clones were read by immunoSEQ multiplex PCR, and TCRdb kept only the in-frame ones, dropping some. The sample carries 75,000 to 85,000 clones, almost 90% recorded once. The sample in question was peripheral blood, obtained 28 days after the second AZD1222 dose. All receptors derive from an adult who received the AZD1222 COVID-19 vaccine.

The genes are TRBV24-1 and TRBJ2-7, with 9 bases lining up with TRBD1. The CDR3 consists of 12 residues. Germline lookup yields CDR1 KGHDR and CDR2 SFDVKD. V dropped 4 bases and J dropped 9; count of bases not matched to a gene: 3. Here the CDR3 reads CATSDPGQGQYF. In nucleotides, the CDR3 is TGTGCCACCAGTGACCCGGGACAGGGGCAGTACTTC.

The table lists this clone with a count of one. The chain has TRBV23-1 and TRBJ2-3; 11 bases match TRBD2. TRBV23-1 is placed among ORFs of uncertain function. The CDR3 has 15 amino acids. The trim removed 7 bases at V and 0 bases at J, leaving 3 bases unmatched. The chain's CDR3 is CASTTSGESTDTQYF. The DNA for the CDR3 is TGCGCCAGCACGACTAGCGGGGAAAGCACAGATACGCAGTATTTT.

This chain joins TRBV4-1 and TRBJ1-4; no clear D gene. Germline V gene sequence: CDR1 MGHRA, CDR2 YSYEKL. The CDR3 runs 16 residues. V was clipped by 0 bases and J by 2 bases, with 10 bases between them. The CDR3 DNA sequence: TGCGCCAGCAGCCAAGATACGGGGAGCACTAATGAAAAACTGTTTTTT. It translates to CASSQDTGSTNEKLFF.

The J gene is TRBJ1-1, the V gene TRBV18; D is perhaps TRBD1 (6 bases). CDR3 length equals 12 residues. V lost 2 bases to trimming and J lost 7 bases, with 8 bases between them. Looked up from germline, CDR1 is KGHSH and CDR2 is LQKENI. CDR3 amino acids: CASSPLQGEAFF. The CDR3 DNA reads TGTGCCAGCTCACCATTACAGGGTGAAGCTTTCTTT. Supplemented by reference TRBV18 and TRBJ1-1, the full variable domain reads NAGVMQNPRHLVRRRGQEARLRCSPMKGHSHVYWYRQLPEEGLKFMVYLQKENIIDESGMPKERFSAEFPKEGPSILRIQQVVRGDSAAYFCASSPLQGEAFFGQGTRLTVV.

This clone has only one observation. The CDR3 DNA reads as TGTGCCAGCAGCACCCACAGGGGGCGCTGGGGCACTGAAGCTTTCTTT. Translated, it gives CASSTHRGRWGTEAFF. The rearrangement uses TRBV7-7 and TRBJ1-1, with 9 nucleotides matching TRBD1. The length of the CDR3 is 16 residues. Germline CDR1 and CDR2: SSHAT and FNYEAQ (reference sequence). After removal of 5 bases from V and 4 bases from J, the junction contained 11 bases not matched to a gene.

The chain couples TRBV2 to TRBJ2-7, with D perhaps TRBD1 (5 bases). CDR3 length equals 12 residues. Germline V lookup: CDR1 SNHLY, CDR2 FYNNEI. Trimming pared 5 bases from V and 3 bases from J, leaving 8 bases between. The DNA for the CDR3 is TGTGCCAGCAGTCTGGGGCGCTACGAGCAGTACTTC. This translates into CASSLGRYEQYF. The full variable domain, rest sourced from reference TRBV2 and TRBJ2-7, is EPEVTQTPSHQVTQMGQEVILRCVPISNHLYFYWYRQILGQKVEFLVSFYNNEISEKSEIFDDQFSVERPDGSNFTLKIRSTKLEDSAMYFCASSLGRYEQYFGPGTRLTVT.

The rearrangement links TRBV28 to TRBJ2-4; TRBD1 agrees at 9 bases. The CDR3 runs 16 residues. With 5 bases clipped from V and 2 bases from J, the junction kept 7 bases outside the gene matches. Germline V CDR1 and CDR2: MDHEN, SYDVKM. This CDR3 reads CASSNRDRAPKNIQYF. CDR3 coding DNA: TGTGCCAGCAGTAACCGGGACAGGGCGCCCAAAAACATTCAGTACTTC.

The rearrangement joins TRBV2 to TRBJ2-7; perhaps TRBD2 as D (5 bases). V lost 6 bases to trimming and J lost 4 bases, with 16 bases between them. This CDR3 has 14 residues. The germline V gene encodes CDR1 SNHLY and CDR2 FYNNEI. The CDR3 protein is CASSTGMPPYEQYF. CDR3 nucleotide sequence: TGTGCCAGCAGCACCGGGATGCCCCCTTACGAGCAGTACTTC.

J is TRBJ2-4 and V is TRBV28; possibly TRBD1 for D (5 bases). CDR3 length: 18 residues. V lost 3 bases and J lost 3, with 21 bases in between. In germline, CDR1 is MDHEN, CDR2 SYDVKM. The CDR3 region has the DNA TGTGCCAGCAGTTTGGGATCCAGGTGGGGCCTTGGCAAAAACATTCAGTACTTC. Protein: CASSLGSRWGLGKNIQYF.

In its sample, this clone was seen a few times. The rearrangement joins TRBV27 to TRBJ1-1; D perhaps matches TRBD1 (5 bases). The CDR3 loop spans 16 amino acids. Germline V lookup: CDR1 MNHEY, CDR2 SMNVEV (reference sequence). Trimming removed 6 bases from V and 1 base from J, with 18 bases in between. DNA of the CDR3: TGTGCCAGCAGAGTCGTAACAGGACGGGGGAACACTGAAGCTTTCTTT. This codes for CASRVVTGRGNTEAFF.